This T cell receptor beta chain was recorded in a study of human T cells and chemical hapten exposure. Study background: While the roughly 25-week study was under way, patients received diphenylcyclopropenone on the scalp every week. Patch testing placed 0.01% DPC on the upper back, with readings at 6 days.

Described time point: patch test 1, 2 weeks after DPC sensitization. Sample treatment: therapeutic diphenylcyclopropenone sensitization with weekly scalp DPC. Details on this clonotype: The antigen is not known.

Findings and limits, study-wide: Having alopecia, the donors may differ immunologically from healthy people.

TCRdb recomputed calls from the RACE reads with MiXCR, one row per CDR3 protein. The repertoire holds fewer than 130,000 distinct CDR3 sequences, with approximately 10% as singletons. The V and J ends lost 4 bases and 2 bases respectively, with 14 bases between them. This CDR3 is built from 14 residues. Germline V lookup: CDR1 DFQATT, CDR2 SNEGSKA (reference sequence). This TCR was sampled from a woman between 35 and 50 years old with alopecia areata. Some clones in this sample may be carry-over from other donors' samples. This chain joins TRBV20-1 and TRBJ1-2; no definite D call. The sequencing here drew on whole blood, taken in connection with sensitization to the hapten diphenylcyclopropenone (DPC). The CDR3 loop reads CSATRQYGNYGYTF. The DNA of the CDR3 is TGCAGTGCTACTAGACAATACGGGAACTATGGCTACACCTTC.